What follows is one T cell receptor beta chain and its context. This entry belongs to a study of shared clonotypes between healthy human individuals. This CDR3 comprises 13 residues. Per germline, CDR1 SGHDT and CDR2 YYEEEE. Losses at the gene ends were 4 bases for V and 5 bases for J; bases not matched to a gene: 5. From CD4+ cells came CD45RA+ naive and CD45RA-negative memory subsets. This table comes from immunoSEQ multiplex PCR, and its TCRdb copy is limited to in-frame clones, with some not included. The sample carries fewer than 3 million clones, approximately 90% recorded once. This chain connects TRBV5-6 to TRBJ2-5; TRBD2 agrees at 7 bases. The specimen was naive CD4+ T cells from PBMCs. Documented subset: CD45RA+ positively selected. The TCR sequence derives from a man younger than 35 in good health. Some clones in this sample may be carry-over from other donors' samples. This CDR3 reads CASSGGERETQYF. CDR3 nucleotide sequence: TGTGCCAGCAGCGGGGGGGAGAGGGAGACCCAGTACTTC.